The rows below give T cell receptor beta chains drawn from one sample of a study of control samples from healthy donors and cancer patients. The table came from immunoSEQ multiplex PCR; TCRdb's copy has only in-frame clones and leaves some out. The sample records some 140,000 clones, around nine tenths being singletons. Specimen: blood. These receptors were obtained from a man under 40 in good health. Both conserved end residues are part of each CDR3. Each record gives: D gene, V gene, CDR3 protein. D genes are given only for firm matches.

.	TRBV11-2	CASSLGLQGAGNTIYF
TRBD1	TRBV2	CASNGDRGHEQYF
.	TRBV19	CATTSRVTEKLFF
TRBD1	TRBV18	CASSPLQGATEAFF
TRBD2	TRBV7-2	CASSLSPLAGAYEQYF
.	TRBV6-5	CASSYSGTGTDTQYF
TRBD2	TRBV27	CASSLSREDSYEQYF
TRBD1	TRBV27	CASSRKSTGTKNIQYF
.	TRBV18	CASSPDLAGVRGTDTQYF
TRBD2	TRBV5-1	CASSLTSGTSYNEQFF
TRBD2	TRBV5-1	CASSPLTSGSVEQYF
TRBD2	TRBV3-1/TRBV3-2	CASSQVPKKILAGEAYEQYF
TRBD1	TRBV11-2	CASSLAQGARETQYF
.	TRBV2	CASRRQNTEAFF
TRBD1	TRBV7-3	CASSPTHTGASGNTIYF
.	TRBV30	CAWSRGYQPQHF
.	TRBV11-2	CASSRGWTKSSGNTIYF
.	TRBV15	CATSSGPSAGEQYF
TRBD1	TRBV5-8	CASSARQGPYGYTF
TRBD1	TRBV9	CASSALQGAIYNEQFF
.	TRBV28	CASSLPGRSSYNEQFF
.	TRBV19	CASSATGSTDTQYF
.	TRBV24-1	CATSDLLRDTGYTF
TRBD1	TRBV27	CASSFLDRGPYNEQFF
.	TRBV28	CASSSEDGTGELFF
.	TRBV6-2/TRBV6-3	CASSAGGGANVLTF
TRBD2	TRBV6-6	CASSPGLAGPYTGELFF
.	TRBV9	CASSSFGQSYEQYF
.	TRBV28	CASSLGGSGMAFF
.	TRBV15	CATSRGGSIQPQHF
TRBD2	TRBV12-5	CASATGGGSGYEQYF
.	TRBV19	CASSIVAMSSYNEQFF
.	TRBV6-6	CASSYLGVSDEQFF